These T cell receptor beta chains were read from a single sample in a study of T-cell memory formation after mild COVID-19. TCRdb re-analysed the 5' RACE reads in MiXCR, keeping a single row per CDR3 protein. The sample holds roughly 250,000 distinct CDR3 sequences, over 15% seen once. The sequenced sample consisted of PBMCs or a T cell subset sorted from them (not recorded which). Receptors originate from a man aged 18 to 29 who had mild COVID-19 (a few samples of this study predate the infection). Cell type and time point are not known. CDR3s include the opening cysteine and the closing phenylalanine or tryptophan. The D gene is left open where the match is weak. Clone size is stated in some rows and not others, as once, few, many or a class when expanded.

TRBJ2-1,TRBV12-3/TRBV12-4,-,-,CASSLRHEQFF,TGTGCCAGCAGTTTGAGGCATGAGCAGTTCTTC
TRBJ1-1,TRBV12-3/TRBV12-4,few,TRBD1,CASSQSGTEDTEAFF,TGTGCCAGCAGCCAGTCCGGGACAGAGGACACTGAAGCTTTCTTT
TRBJ2-3,TRBV4-1,-,TRBD1,CASRDRVEGTDTQYF,TGCGCCAGCAGGGACAGGGTAGAGGGCACAGATACGCAGTATTTT
TRBJ1-2,TRBV12-3/TRBV12-4,-,-,CASSLANTGHGYTF,TGTGCCAGCAGTTTGGCCAATACAGGCCATGGCTACACCTTC
TRBJ2-3,TRBV7-9,few,-,CAISTVGNTDTQYF,TGTGCCATCTCGACGGTGGGGAACACAGATACGCAGTATTTT
TRBJ2-2,TRBV7-8,few,-,CASSPRGASGELFF,TGTGCCAGCAGCCCTCGGGGGGCCTCTGGGGAGCTGTTTTTT
TRBJ1-5,TRBV6-1,-,-,CASRSGVRAQHF,TGTGCCAGCAGATCGGGGGTCCGGGCCCAGCATTTT
TRBJ2-5,TRBV20-1,-,TRBD2,CSARHTSVQETQYF,TGCAGTGCTAGACATACTAGCGTTCAAGAGACCCAGTACTTC
TRBJ2-5,TRBV5-8,many,-,CASSRHLGETQYF,TGTGCCAGCAGCCGACACCTGGGGGAGACCCAGTACTTC
TRBJ1-1,TRBV6-6,few,-,CASLQGWTEAFF,TGTGCCAGCTTACAGGGTTGGACTGAAGCTTTCTTT
TRBJ2-3,TRBV11-2,many,-,CASSLDITTQYF,TGTGCCAGCAGCTTAGATATCACTACGCAGTATTTT
TRBJ2-3,TRBV7-3,-,TRBD2,CASSLRSGGATDTQYF,TGTGCCAGCAGCTTAAGGAGCGGGGGGGCGACAGATACGCAGTATTTT
TRBJ1-2,TRBV5-1,-,-,CASSPRDDGYTF,TGCGCCAGCAGCCCGCGGGACGACGGCTACACCTTC
TRBJ2-7,TRBV5-1,few,TRBD2,CASSQPTSGGLTSYEQYF,TGCGCCAGCAGCCAACCGACTAGCGGGGGCCTTACGTCCTACGAGCAGTACTTC
TRBJ1-4,TRBV4-1,-,-,CASSQDSVYEKLFF,TGCGCCAGCAGCCAAGATTCCGTTTATGAAAAACTGTTTTTT
TRBJ2-3,TRBV10-3,-,TRBD1,CAISLGQGAVTDTQYF,TGTGCCATCAGCCTGGGACAGGGGGCCGTCACAGATACGCAGTATTTT
TRBJ2-5,TRBV7-9,-,TRBD1,CASSFGTEETQYF,TGTGCCAGCAGCTTTGGGACAGAAGAGACCCAGTACTTC
TRBJ2-1,TRBV7-2,-,-,CASSLKPPQGSTYNEQFF,TGTGCCAGCAGCCTAAAACCCCCCCAGGGCAGCACCTACAATGAGCAGTTCTTC
TRBJ2-7,TRBV13,-,TRBD2,CASSSRLSGTPYEQYF,TGTGCCAGCAGCTCCCGGCTTAGCGGGACCCCCTACGAGCAGTACTTC
TRBJ1-1,TRBV7-2,-,-,CASSPGPAGPEAFF,TGTGCCAGCTCCCCAGGGCCCGCGGGCCCTGAAGCTTTCTTT
TRBJ1-2,TRBV20-1,few,-,CSASRDLYMYTF,TGCAGTGCTAGCCGGGACCTTTACATGTACACCTTC
TRBJ2-7,TRBV20-1,-,-,CSARVIGEQYF,TGCAGTGCAAGAGTAATCGGCGAGCAGTACTTC
TRBJ1-2,TRBV6-5,many,-,CASSYSARDGYTF,TGTGCCAGCAGTTACAGTGCACGGGATGGCTACACCTTC
TRBJ2-6,TRBV19,-,-,CASSIDLAVGANVLTF,TGTGCCAGTAGTATAGACCTAGCTGTCGGGGCCAACGTCCTGACTTTC
TRBJ2-7,TRBV15,-,-,CATSRAGGAYEQYF,TGTGCCACCAGCAGAGCAGGGGGGGCCTACGAGCAGTACTTC
TRBJ2-3,TRBV25-1,few,-,CASSDLRVWSSDTQYF,TGTGCCAGCAGTGATCTGAGGGTTTGGAGTTCAGATACGCAGTATTTT
TRBJ2-3,TRBV6-5,few,TRBD1,CASSYESRTGNTDTQYF,TGTGCCAGCAGTTACGAGTCACGGACAGGGAACACAGATACGCAGTATTTT
TRBJ1-4,TRBV4-3,few,-,CASSQDIRATNEKLFF,TGCGCCAGCAGCCAAGATATCCGAGCAACTAATGAAAAACTGTTTTTT
TRBJ1-2,TRBV6-4,-,-,CASSDEYGYGYTF,TGTGCCAGCAGTGACGAGTATGGGTATGGCTACACCTTC
TRBJ2-5,TRBV12-3/TRBV12-4,-,-,CASRVAVGALQETQYF,TGTGCCAGCAGGGTCGCCGTCGGGGCACTTCAAGAGACCCAGTACTTC
TRBJ2-3,TRBV27,-,TRBD1,CASSSGTVRTDTQYF,TGTGCCAGCAGTTCGGGGACAGTTCGCACAGATACGCAGTATTTT
TRBJ2-2,TRBV5-5,-,-,CASSLESSLLTGELFF,TGTGCCAGCAGCTTGGAAAGCAGTCTTCTCACCGGGGAGCTGTTTTTT
TRBJ2-1,TRBV18,-,TRBD1,CASSPRGGRGPDNEQFF,TGTGCCAGCTCACCACGGGGTGGCAGGGGGCCCGACAATGAGCAGTTCTTC
TRBJ2-3,TRBV2,-,TRBD1,CASSEHRGSDTQYF,TGTGCCAGCAGTGAACACAGGGGGTCGGATACGCAGTATTTT
TRBJ2-4,TRBV4-3,few,TRBD2,CASSHSGGPGDIQYF,TGCGCCAGCAGCCATAGCGGGGGGCCAGGGGACATTCAGTACTTC
TRBJ2-7,TRBV24-1,-,-,CATSDWGKNPYEQYF,TGTGCCACCAGTGATTGGGGCAAAAACCCCTACGAGCAGTACTTC
TRBJ2-6,TRBV7-3,-,TRBD2,CASSLLLRGGAVSGANVLTF,TGTGCCAGCAGCTTATTGCTCCGCGGGGGGGCCGTTTCTGGGGCCAACGTCCTGACTTTC
TRBJ2-2,TRBV5-1,-,TRBD2,CASRPGGSGAATGELFF,TGCGCCAGCAGACCGGGGGGAAGCGGCGCTGCTACCGGGGAGCTGTTTTTT
TRBJ2-3,TRBV3-1,few,-,CASSPPGLASTTDTQYF,TGTGCCAGCAGCCCCCCGGGGCTAGCGTCAACTACAGATACGCAGTATTTT
TRBJ2-2,TRBV6-2/TRBV6-3,few,TRBD1,CASSYSADRAGTGELFF,TGTGCCAGCAGTTACTCGGCCGACAGGGCTGGCACCGGGGAGCTGTTTTTT
TRBJ2-5,TRBV25-1,-,TRBD2,CASSEWAGVQEETQYF,TGTGCCAGCAGTGAATGGGCGGGGGTACAGGAAGAGACCCAGTACTTC
TRBJ1-2,TRBV12-3/TRBV12-4,few,-,CASSLALGGRGAYGYTF,TGTGCCAGCAGTTTAGCGCTGGGGGGGCGCGGGGCCTATGGCTACACCTTC
TRBJ2-7,TRBV5-6,-,-,CASSRTLGTFNEQYF,TGTGCCAGCAGCCGGACGCTTGGCACCTTCAACGAGCAGTACTTC
TRBJ1-1,TRBV7-3,few,-,CASSLMKNTEAFF,TGTGCCAGCAGCTTAATGAAGAACACTGAAGCTTTCTTT
TRBJ1-1,TRBV7-3,few,-,CASSLGLDTEAFF,TGTGCCAGCAGCTTGGGGCTGGACACTGAAGCTTTCTTT
TRBJ2-7,TRBV7-2,many,TRBD1,CASSRDRYEQYF,TGTGCCAGCAGCCGGGACAGGTACGAGCAGTACTTC
TRBJ1-1,TRBV7-2,few,TRBD1,CASSLRGGTGELNTEAFF,TGTGCCAGCAGCTTAAGGGGCGGGACAGGGGAACTGAACACTGAAGCTTTCTTT
TRBJ1-1,TRBV7-3,few,-,CASSLIAGAAEAFF,TGTGCCAGCAGCTTAATAGCGGGGGCCGCTGAAGCTTTCTTT
TRBJ2-5,TRBV7-9,few,-,CASSFIQGETQYF,TGTGCCAGCAGCTTTATTCAGGGAGAGACCCAGTACTTC
TRBJ2-1,TRBV7-9,-,TRBD1,CASSSPGGSDEQFF,TGTGCCAGCAGCTCGCCAGGGGGCTCGGATGAGCAGTTCTTC
TRBJ1-2,TRBV7-6,-,-,CASSQVQGGYTF,TGTGCCAGCAGTCAGGTGCAGGGAGGCTACACCTTC
TRBJ2-5,TRBV14,-,-,CASSQEWQDRETQYF,TGTGCCAGCAGCCAAGAGTGGCAGGACCGGGAGACCCAGTACTTC
TRBJ1-1,TRBV6-2/TRBV6-3,few,-,CASCRRNTEAFF,TGTGCCAGTTGCAGGCGAAACACTGAAGCTTTCTTT
TRBJ2-5,TRBV12-3/TRBV12-4,few,TRBD2,CASRPLTSGGETQYF,TGTGCCAGCAGACCACTGACTAGCGGGGGGGAGACCCAGTACTTC
TRBJ2-1,TRBV20-1,many,-,CSAILAGTNEQFF,TGCAGTGCTATTCTGGCGGGGACCAATGAGCAGTTCTTC
TRBJ1-1,TRBV10-3,-,TRBD1,CAMQDRGNSEAFF,TGTGCCATGCAGGACAGGGGGAATTCTGAAGCTTTCTTT
TRBJ2-1,TRBV5-1,few,TRBD2,CASSRVAGGLEQFF,TGCGCCAGCAGCCGCGTAGCGGGGGGCCTGGAGCAGTTCTTC